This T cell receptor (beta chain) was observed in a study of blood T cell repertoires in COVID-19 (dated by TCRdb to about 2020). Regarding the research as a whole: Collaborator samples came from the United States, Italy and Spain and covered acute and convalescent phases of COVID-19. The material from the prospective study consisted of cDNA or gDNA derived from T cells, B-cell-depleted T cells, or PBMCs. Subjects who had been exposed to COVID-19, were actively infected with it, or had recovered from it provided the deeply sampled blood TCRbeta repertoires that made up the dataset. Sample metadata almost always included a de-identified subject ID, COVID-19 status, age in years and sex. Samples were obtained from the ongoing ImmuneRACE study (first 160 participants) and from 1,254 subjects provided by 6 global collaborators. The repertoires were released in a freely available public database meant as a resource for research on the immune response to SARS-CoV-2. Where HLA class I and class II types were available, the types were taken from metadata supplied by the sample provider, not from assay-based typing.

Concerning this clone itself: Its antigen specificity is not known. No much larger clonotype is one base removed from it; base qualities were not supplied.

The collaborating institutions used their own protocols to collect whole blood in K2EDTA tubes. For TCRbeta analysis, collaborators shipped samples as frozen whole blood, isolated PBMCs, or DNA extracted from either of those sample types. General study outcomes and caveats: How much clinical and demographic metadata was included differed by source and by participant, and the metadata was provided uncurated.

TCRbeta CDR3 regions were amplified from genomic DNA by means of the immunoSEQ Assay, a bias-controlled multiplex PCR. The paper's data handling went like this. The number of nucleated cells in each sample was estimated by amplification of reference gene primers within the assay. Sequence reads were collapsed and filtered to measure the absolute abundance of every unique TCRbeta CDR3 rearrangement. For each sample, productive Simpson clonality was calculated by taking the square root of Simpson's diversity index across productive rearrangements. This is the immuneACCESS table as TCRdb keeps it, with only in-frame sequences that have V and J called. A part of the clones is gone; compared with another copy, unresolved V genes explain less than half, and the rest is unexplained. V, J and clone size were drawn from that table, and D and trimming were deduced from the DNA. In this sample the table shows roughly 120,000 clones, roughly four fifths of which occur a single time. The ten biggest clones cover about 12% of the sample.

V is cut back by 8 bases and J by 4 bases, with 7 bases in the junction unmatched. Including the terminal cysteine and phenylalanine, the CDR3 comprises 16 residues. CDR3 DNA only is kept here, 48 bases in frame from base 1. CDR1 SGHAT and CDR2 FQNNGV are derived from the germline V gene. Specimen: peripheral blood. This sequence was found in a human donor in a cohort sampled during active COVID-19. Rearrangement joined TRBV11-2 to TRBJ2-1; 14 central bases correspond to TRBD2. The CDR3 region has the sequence CASGTSGGVKYNEQFF. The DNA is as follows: TGTGCCAGCGGGACTAGCGGGGGAGTGAAATACAATGAGCAGTTCTTC.